Listed below are T cell receptor beta chains from one sample, sequenced in a study of blood T cell repertoires in COVID-19. Libraries were prepared by immunoSEQ multiplex PCR; TCRdb keeps only in-frame clonotypes and omits some of them. The table lists about 59,000 clones, 75% to 95% of them singletons. The sequenced sample was peripheral blood. The receptors come from a human donor in a cohort sampled during active COVID-19. The CDR3 runs from the conserved cysteine through the conserved F or W. A D gene is named only where the DNA matches it firmly. Clone size is given for some rows only: seen once, a few or many times, or a class if the clone is expanded.

. TRBJ1-5 . TRBV19 CASSLLGDRGNQPQHF TGTGCCAGTAGTTTATTGGGTGACAGAGGCAATCAGCCCCAGCATTTT
. TRBJ2-1 . TRBV6-1 CASSDTGGLYNEQFF TGTGCCAGCAGTGACACGGGGGGCCTTTACAATGAGCAGTTCTTC
. TRBJ1-5 . TRBV4-1 CASSQEWPDNQPQHF TGCGCCAGCAGCCAAGAGTGGCCCGACAATCAGCCCCAGCATTTT
. TRBJ1-3 . TRBV11-3 CASSTSQGPGNTIYF TGTGCCAGCAGCACCTCACAGGGACCTGGAAACACCATATATTTT
TRBD2 TRBJ2-3 . TRBV7-9 CASSQDRGGEDTQYF TGTGCCAGCAGTCAAGATCGGGGGGGAGAGGATACGCAGTATTTT
. TRBJ2-5 . TRBV7-8 CASSRGGIAIQETQYF TGTGCCAGCAGCCGAGGAGGTATAGCGATTCAAGAGACCCAGTACTTC
TRBD1 TRBJ2-3 . TRBV7-8 CASRRDRAADTQYF TGTGCCAGCAGACGGGACAGGGCGGCAGATACGCAGTATTTT
. TRBJ1-1 . TRBV25-1 CASSGTGGAPTEAFF TGTGCCAGCAGTGGGACTGGAGGGGCGCCCACTGAAGCTTTCTTT
. TRBJ2-1 . TRBV2 CASSPEVTDEQFF TGTGCCAGCAGCCCGGAGGTGACGGATGAGCAGTTCTTC
. TRBJ2-5 . TRBV27 CASSTRSETQYF TGTGCCAGCAGTACACGGAGCGAGACCCAGTACTTC
. TRBJ2-6 few TRBV7-2 CASSLGSGSGANVLTF TGTGCCAGCAGCTTAGGTTCAGGCTCTGGGGCCAACGTCCTGACTTTC
. TRBJ2-4 . TRBV27 CASSPFAVEAKNIQYF TGTGCCAGCAGTCCCTTTGCGGTTGAGGCCAAAAACATTCAGTACTTC
TRBD1 TRBJ2-3 . TRBV9 CASSPRTGVSTDTQYF TGTGCCAGCAGCCCCCGGACAGGGGTCAGCACAGATACGCAGTATTTT
. TRBJ2-1 . TRBV11-2 CASSLQGFEQFF TGTGCCAGCAGCTTACAGGGTTTTGAGCAGTTCTTC
. TRBJ2-1 . TRBV5-1 CASSGSSGVYNEQFF TGCGCCAGCAGCGGGTCGAGTGGAGTGTACAATGAGCAGTTCTTC
. TRBJ2-2 . TRBV25-1 CASSDHRANTGELFF TGTGCCAGCAGTGATCACAGGGCGAACACCGGGGAGCTGTTTTTT
TRBD2 TRBJ2-7 . TRBV3-1/TRBV3-2 CASSHRTSGAYEQYF TGTGCCAGCAGCCACCGGACTAGCGGGGCCTACGAGCAGTACTTC
TRBD1 TRBJ1-5 . TRBV5-1 CASRQGTGRGQPQHF TGCGCCAGCAGACAAGGGACAGGGCGAGGTCAGCCCCAGCATTTT
. TRBJ1-5 . TRBV18 CASSPLSNQPQHF TGTGCCAGCTCACCACTAAGCAATCAGCCCCAGCATTTT
. TRBJ2-3 . TRBV19 CASSIPNTDTQYF TGTGCCAGTAGTATTCCCAACACAGATACGCAGTATTTT
. TRBJ1-5 . TRBV24-1 CATSDLLAPNQPQHF TGTGCCACCAGTGATTTGTTGGCACCCAATCAGCCCCAGCATTTT
. TRBJ1-6 once TRBV30 CAWIPRGAQGSSPLHF TGTGCCTGGATCCCCCGGGGGGCGCAGGGTAGTTCACCCCTCCACTTT
TRBD2 TRBJ2-3 few TRBV9 CASRRGGSTDTQYF TGTGCCAGCAGGCGGGGGGGTAGCACAGATACGCAGTATTTT
TRBD1 TRBJ2-3 . TRBV29-1 CSGRQGDTQYF TGCAGCGGCCGACAGGGAGATACGCAGTATTTT
TRBD1 TRBJ2-7 few TRBV6-5 CASSPRTGPHEQYF TGTGCCAGCAGCCCACGGACAGGTCCCCACGAGCAGTACTTC
TRBD1 TRBJ2-5 . TRBV5-1 CASSPGTGFDRETQYF TGCGCCAGCAGCCCCGGGACAGGGTTTGATAGAGAGACCCAGTACTTC
. TRBJ1-4 . TRBV28 CASRKPRGTRANEKLFF TGTGCCAGCAGGAAACCAAGGGGGACACGAGCTAATGAAAAACTGTTTTTT
TRBD2 TRBJ2-2 . TRBV5-8 CASKGLAGTNTGELFF TGTGCCAGCAAGGGACTAGCGGGAACGAACACCGGGGAGCTGTTTTTT
TRBD1 TRBJ1-2 . TRBV28 CASSLGQGFYGYTF TGTGCCAGCAGTTTAGGACAGGGATTCTATGGCTACACCTTC
TRBD1 TRBJ1-2 . TRBV6-5 CASSYRQGNYGYTF TGTGCCAGCAGTTACCGACAGGGAAACTATGGCTACACCTTC
. TRBJ2-7 few TRBV7-9 CASSFSSHEQYF TGTGCCAGCAGCTTCTCCTCCCACGAGCAGTACTTC
. TRBJ1-5 . TRBV3-1/TRBV3-2 CASSQGQYQPQHF TGTGCCAGCAGCCAGGGACAATATCAGCCCCAGCATTTT
TRBD2 TRBJ2-2 . TRBV5-6 CASSQMGRGVTGELFF TGTGCCAGCAGCCAAATGGGACGGGGGGTCACCGGGGAGCTGTTTTTT
TRBD2 TRBJ2-1 . TRBV24-1 CATSEASGGIGEQFF TGTGCCACCAGTGAGGCTAGCGGGGGGATCGGCGAGCAGTTCTTC
TRBD1 TRBJ2-7 . TRBV5-1 CASSFDPTGTGGHEQYF TGCGCCAGCAGCTTCGATCCCACCGGGACAGGGGGCCACGAGCAGTACTTC
TRBD1 TRBJ1-2 . TRBV19 CASSIGGQGALNYGYTF TGTGCCAGTAGTATAGGGGGACAGGGGGCACTTAACTATGGCTACACCTTC
TRBD2 TRBJ2-3 . TRBV7-6 CASSFAGGAPDTQYF TGTGCCAGCAGCTTCGCGGGGGGGGCCCCAGATACGCAGTATTTT
. TRBJ2-3 . TRBV19 CASSIRATTDTQYF TGTGCCAGTAGTATAAGAGCGACCACAGATACGCAGTATTTT
. TRBJ2-7 . TRBV2 CASGTFSSYEQYF TGTGCCAGCGGGACATTCAGCTCCTACGAGCAGTACTTC
. TRBJ2-1 . TRBV5-1 CASSLQEAPYNEQFF TGCGCCAGCAGCTTGCAGGAGGCCCCCTACAATGAGCAGTTCTTC